This T cell receptor beta chain was profiled in a study of persistence of HIV-infected CD4 T cells. An overlapping HIV-1 Gag peptide pool stimulated these cells at approximately 0.91 ug/peptide/mL. Memory cells lacking CD40L and CD69 with high CD45RO were sorted. Regarding the study as a whole: Compared with CD3/CD28-stimulated cells, CMV- and Gag-responding cells showed lower TCRbeta richness.

This CDR3 is built from 16 residues. Germline CDR1 and CDR2: SGDLS and YYNGEE. V gave up 1 base and J gave up 7 bases, with 17 bases separating them. With regard to this clone: Its specificity is unknown.

The immunoSEQ assay was version 4, run in survey mode. Sequenced by immunoSEQ multiplex PCR; TCRdb stores in-frame clones only, minus some. The sample includes 30,000 to 35,000 clones, roughly 80% of them seen just once. The chain recombines TRBV9 with TRBJ2-2; TRBD2 might be the D (6 bases). This material consisted of CD4+ T cells sorted from PBMCs after approximately 19-hour stimulation, taken from a patient who received antiretroviral therapy. The sequence was obtained from an adult woman with HIV who was CMV-seropositive. The CDR3, as DNA: TGTGCCAGCAGCGTACGGGTGGGGGGTTCAGGCGGGGAGCTGTTTTTT. Translated, it gives CASSVRVGGSGGELFF.